This TCR beta chain was sequenced in a study of cytomegalovirus exposure and HLA in healthy donors (dated by TCRdb to 2017 to 2019). With regard to the full study: The 550 to 750 repertoires of the first cohort and the roughly 120 validation repertoires were produced on the same platform, according to a later analysis. The study aimed to test whether signatures of past pathogen exposure could be identified by cataloging public T cell receptors. To predict cytomegalovirus infection status, the study brought together high-throughput TCR immunosequencing, statistical association of individual TCRs with disease status, and machine learning. A separate validation cohort of more than 100 different subjects was used in addition to the approximately 640-subject first cohort.

The donors belonged to the validation cohort of over a hundred subjects, which was separate from the approximately 700-subject first cohort. Spanning cysteine to phenylalanine, the CDR3 consists of 15 amino acids. This entry keeps only the CDR3 DNA: 45 bases, framed from base 1. V trim: 4 bases; J trim: 0 bases; unmatched bases: 5. The germline V gene yields MGHRA for CDR1 and YSYEKL for CDR2. Concerning this clone: Its antigen is unknown. No base qualities exist here, and no much larger clone lies one base off it.

The library came from the immunoSEQ multiplex PCR assay. The paper's data handling went like this. A statistical classification framework was built for diagnosing cytomegalovirus status from the catalog of TCR beta chain sequences. TCRdb provides this immuneACCESS table in a form limited to in-frame rearrangements. Some clones are lacking; in checked studies, under half of them reflect an unresolved V gene, and why the rest are absent is not known. For V, J and clone size, that table is used; D and trimming come from the DNA. For this sample the table gives 100,000 to 130,000 clones, of which approximately 85% were detected only once. The ten largest clonotypes hold 3% to 3.5% of the sample. The research as a whole found: The classifier was reported to diagnose cytomegalovirus status with high specificity and sensitivity in both the original and validation cohorts. A later analysis lacked HLA typing for the validation cohort, so it scored co-occurrence in that cohort across all 110 or so repertoires. Across donors, most TCR sequences were observed very rarely, whereas some public TCRs were present in many individuals. According to the authors, the approach could potentially be generalized to other disease states and immunological phenotypes. Three of the identified cytomegalovirus-associated TCR beta chains were confirmed in vitro to be specific for cytomegalovirus antigens. In a later analysis, TCRs clustered in the first cohort were found to also tend to co-occur in the roughly 120 validation repertoires, with around 94% of cluster scores above 0. The study gave a list of some 150 TCR beta chains associated with cytomegalovirus.

The sequence derives from a woman in her late teens or twenties in good health and CMV-seronegative. Sequenced material: PBMCs. This receptor chain uses TRBV4-1 and TRBJ1-2, and TRBD1 matches 7 of the central bases. The bases are TGCGCCAGCAGCCGAACAGGGACAGCTAACTATGGCTACACCTTC. Translated, this gives CASSRTGTANYGYTF.